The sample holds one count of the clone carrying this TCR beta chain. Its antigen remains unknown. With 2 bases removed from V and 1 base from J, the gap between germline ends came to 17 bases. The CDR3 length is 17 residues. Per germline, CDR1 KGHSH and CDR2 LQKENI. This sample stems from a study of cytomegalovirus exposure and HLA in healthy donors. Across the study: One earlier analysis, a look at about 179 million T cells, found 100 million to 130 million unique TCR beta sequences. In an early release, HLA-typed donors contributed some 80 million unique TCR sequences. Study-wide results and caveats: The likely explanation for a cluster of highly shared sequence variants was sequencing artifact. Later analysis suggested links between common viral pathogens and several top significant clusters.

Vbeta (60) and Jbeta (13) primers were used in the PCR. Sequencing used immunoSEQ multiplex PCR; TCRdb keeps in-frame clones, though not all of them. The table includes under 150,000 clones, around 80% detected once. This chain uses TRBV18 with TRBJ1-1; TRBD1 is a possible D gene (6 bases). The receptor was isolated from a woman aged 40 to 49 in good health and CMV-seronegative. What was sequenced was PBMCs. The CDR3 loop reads CASSPSTGGAGNTEAFF. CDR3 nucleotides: TGTGCCAGCTCACCATCTACGGGGGGCGCGGGGAACACTGAAGCTTTCTTT.